This TCR beta chain was identified during a study of shared clonotypes between healthy human individuals. V was cut by 4 bases and J by 3 bases, with 16 bases left in between. The CDR3 covers 16 residues. The V gene's germline CDR1 is SGHTA and CDR2 FQGNSA. TCRdb keeps only in-frame clones here, not all; method: immunoSEQ multiplex PCR. The sample holds roughly 2.4 million clones; approximately 95% are singletons and the top ten take 0.13%. The chain has TRBV7-2 and TRBJ2-1; D may be TRBD1 (5 bases). Input material: naive CD4+ T cells sorted from blood. Specified subset: CD45RA+ positively selected. This TCR came from a man in his late teens or twenties in good health. CDR3 DNA sequence: TGTGCCAGCAGCTACCGTCAGGGTAACGTCTACAATGAGCAGTTCTTC. Translating it yields CASSYRQGNVYNEQFF.